This T cell receptor beta chain comes out of a study of shared clonotypes between healthy human individuals. Overall study results and limits: The researchers took only blood, and tissue repertoires probably look different.

After removal of 4 bases from V and 1 base from J, the junction contained 2 bases not matched to a gene. Germline CDR1 and CDR2: GTSNPN and SVGIG (reference sequence). The CDR3 consists of 13 residues. Turning to this clone: Antigen: not known.

DNA from unsorted PBMC was sequenced on ten immunoSEQ deep assay plates. The method was immunoSEQ multiplex PCR; TCRdb's version includes in-frame clones alone and lacks a portion of them. Counted here are about 480,000 clones, roughly 79% occurring once; the ten biggest clones make up 12%. The chain couples TRBV30 to TRBJ1-1, with 8 bases fitting TRBD1. This TCR was sampled from a woman in her thirties or forties in good health. Some clones in this sample may be carry-over from other donors' samples. Source material: PBMCs. CDR3 coding DNA: TGTGCCTGGAACAGGGGGGCGAACACTGAAGCTTTCTTT. This encodes CAWNRGANTEAFF.